The 10 T cell receptor beta chains below come from one sample, sequenced in a study of control samples from healthy donors and cancer patients. Sequenced by immunoSEQ multiplex PCR; TCRdb stores in-frame clones only, minus some. The sample holds approximately 87,000 clones, about nine tenths seen once. Sequences were obtained from blood. The receptors stem from a man in his fifties in good health.

The chain is built from TRBV7-9 and TRBJ1-1, with D hard to call. Between the trimmed V and J ends, which lost 2 bases and 11 bases, there was a span of 27 bases. Germline V gene sequence: CDR1 SEHNR, CDR2 FQNEAQ (reference sequence). CDR3 length equals 17 residues. The CDR3 sequence is CASSLFSRPGPTPGAFF. The CDR3 DNA reads as TGTGCCAGCAGCTTATTTTCCAGGCCCGGGCCTACCCCGGGGGCTTTCTTT.

This chain joins TRBV6-5 and TRBJ1-2; D is possibly TRBD1 (6 bases). CDR1 and CDR2 from the germline V gene are MNHEY and SVGAGI. The CDR3 runs 13 residues. Trimming cost V 10 bases and J 5 bases, with 17 bases left between them. The CDR3 nucleotides are TGTGCCACAGGAAGGGGGGAGGCTTATGGCTACACCTTC. It specifies CATGRGEAYGYTF.

The chain combines TRBV5-4 with TRBJ1-3; D is unresolved. The germline CDR1 and CDR2 sequences are SGHNT and YYREEE (reference sequence). V shed 0 bases and J shed 4 bases, with 11 bases lying between them. The CDR3 length is 15 residues. The CDR3: CASSLAVGKGNTIYF. CDR3 nucleotides: TGTGCCAGCAGCTTGGCCGTGGGGAAAGGAAACACCATATATTTT.

The genes are TRBV29-1 and TRBJ1-2; 7 positions match TRBD1. The V gene's germline CDR1 is SQVTM and CDR2 ANQGSEA. The CDR3 contains 11 residues. Trimming removed 6 bases from V and 8 bases from J; junction bases left unmatched: 6. This CDR3 is CSVHDRVGYTF. The CDR3 DNA reads as TGCAGCGTGCACGACAGGGTAGGCTACACCTTC.

The chain is built from TRBV6-5 and TRBJ1-2; 7 bases agree with TRBD1. CDR3 length: 16 residues. V lost 4 bases and J lost 8; bases outside the gene matches: 16. In germline, CDR1 is MNHEY, CDR2 SVGAGI. The CDR3 region has the DNA TGTGCCAGCAGTTCCATATTTGACAGGGTGTCTGAGGGCTACACCTTC. Its protein product is CASSSIFDRVSEGYTF.

CDR3: CASSSGGGANEQFF. The DNA of the CDR3 is TGTGCCAGCAGTTCGGGCGGGGGGGCCAATGAGCAGTTCTTC. The chain is built from TRBV7-6 and TRBJ2-1; 9 nucleotides align to TRBD2. Germline loops: CDR1 SGHVS, CDR2 FNYEAQ. J gave up 6 bases and V 6 bases, and 6 bases lay outside the gene matches. This CDR3 contains 14 residues.

The V and J genes are TRBV19 and TRBJ2-5, with TRBD2 matching over 12 bases. Germline CDR1 reads LNHDA; CDR2 reads SQIVND (reference sequence). The CDR3 is made up of 15 amino acids. The J segment lost 1 base and the V segment lost 4 bases, leaving 1 base of the junction unmatched. CDR3 residues: CASSTGLAGQETQYF. The CDR3 bases are TGTGCCAGTAGTACGGGACTAGCGGGCCAAGAGACCCAGTACTTC.

The chain links TRBV7-2 to TRBJ1-1; D gene unclear. The V gene's germline CDR1 is SGHTA and CDR2 FQGNSA. The CDR3 is 14 amino acids. V was clipped by 5 bases and J by 1 base, with 11 bases between them. The CDR3 is CASSPLDANTEAFF. The CDR3 region has the DNA TGTGCCAGCAGCCCCCTGGACGCGAACACTGAAGCTTTCTTT.

The V and J genes are TRBV2 and TRBJ2-5, with D uncertain. Germline lookup yields CDR1 SNHLY and CDR2 FYNNEI. The CDR3 consists of 13 residues. V lost 5 bases and J lost 5, with 12 bases in between. The CDR3 bases are TGTGCCAGCAGTAAGTCGGGCGGCGAGACCCAGTACTTC. It translates to CASSKSGGETQYF.

The chain employs TRBV11-2 and TRBJ2-3; 7 bases map to TRBD2. V shed 5 bases and J 2 bases; nucleotides not matched to a gene: 10. CDR3 size: 16 residues. Looked up from germline, CDR1 is SGHAT and CDR2 is FQNNGV. CDR3 sequence (DNA): TGTGCCAGCAGCCCCGGGGCTAGCGGAAACACAGATACGCAGTATTTT. Its translation: CASSPGASGNTDTQYF. The entire variable domain, with the rest obtained from reference TRBV11-2 and TRBJ2-3, is as follows: EAGVAQSPRYKIIEKRQSVAFWCNPISGHATLYWYQQILGQGPKLLIQFQNNGVVDDSQLPKDRFSAERLKGVDSTLKIQPAKLEDSAVYLCASSPGASGNTDTQYFGPGTRLTVL.